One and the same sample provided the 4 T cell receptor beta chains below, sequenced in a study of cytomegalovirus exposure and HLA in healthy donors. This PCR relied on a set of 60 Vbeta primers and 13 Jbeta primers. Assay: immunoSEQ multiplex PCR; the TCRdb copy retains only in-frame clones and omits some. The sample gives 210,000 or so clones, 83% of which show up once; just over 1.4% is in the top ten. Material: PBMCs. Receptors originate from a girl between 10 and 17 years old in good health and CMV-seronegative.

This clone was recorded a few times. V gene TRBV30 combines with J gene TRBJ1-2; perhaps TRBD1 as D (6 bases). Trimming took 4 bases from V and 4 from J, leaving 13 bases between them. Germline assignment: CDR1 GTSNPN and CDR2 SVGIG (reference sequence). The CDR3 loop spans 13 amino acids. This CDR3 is CAWTGQLLYGYTF. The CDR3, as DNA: TGTGCCTGGACCGGACAGCTACTCTATGGCTACACCTTC. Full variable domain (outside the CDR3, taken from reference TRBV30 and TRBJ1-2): SQTIHQWPATLVQPVGSPLSLECTVEGTSNPNLYWYRQAAGRGLQLLFYSVGIGQISSEVPQNLSASRPQDRQFILSSKKLLLSDSGFYLCAWTGQLLYGYTFGSGTRLTVV.

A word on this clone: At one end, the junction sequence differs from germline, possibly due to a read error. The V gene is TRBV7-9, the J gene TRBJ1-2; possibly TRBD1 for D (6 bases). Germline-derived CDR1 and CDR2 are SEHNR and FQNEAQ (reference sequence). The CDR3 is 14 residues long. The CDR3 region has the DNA TGTTCCAGCACATACTCGGGGGGCGACTATGGCTACACCTTC. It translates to CSSTYSGGDYGYTF. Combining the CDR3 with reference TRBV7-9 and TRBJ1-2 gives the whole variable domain DTGVSQNPRHKITKRGQNVTFRCDPISEHNRLYWYRQTLGQGPEFLTYFQNEAQLEKSRLLSDRFSAERPKGSFSTLEIQRTEQGDSAMYLCSSTYSGGDYGYTFGSGTRLTVV.

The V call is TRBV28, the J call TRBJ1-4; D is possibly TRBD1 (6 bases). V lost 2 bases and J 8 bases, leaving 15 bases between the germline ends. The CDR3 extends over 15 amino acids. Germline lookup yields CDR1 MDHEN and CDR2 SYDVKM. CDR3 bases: TGTGCCAGCAGTTTAGACAGGTTGTTAGGGGAAAAACTGTTTTTT. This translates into CASSLDRLLGEKLFF.

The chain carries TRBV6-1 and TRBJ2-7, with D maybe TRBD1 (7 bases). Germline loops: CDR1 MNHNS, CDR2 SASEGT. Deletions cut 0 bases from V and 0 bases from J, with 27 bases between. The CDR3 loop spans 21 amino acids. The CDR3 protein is CASSEAPGWRGPSGGSYEQYF. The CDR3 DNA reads TGTGCCAGCAGTGAAGCCCCCGGGTGGCGGGGCCCATCAGGGGGCTCCTACGAGCAGTACTTC.